These 17 T cell receptor beta chains were all obtained from the same sample, sequenced in a study of blood T cell repertoires in COVID-19 (TCRdb year 2020). The protocol used for the library was the immunoSEQ multiplex PCR assay. TCRdb's version of the immuneACCESS table is confined to in-frame rearrangements and falls short of the full clone set. An unresolved V gene accounts for under half of the shortfall where checked; the remainder is of unknown origin. Across this sample there are 250,000 or so clones, with approximately 92% seen only once. The top ten clonotypes cover about 4.5% of the sample. The source material was peripheral blood. These receptors all stem from a middle-aged woman who had recovered from COVID-19.

This sequence joins TRBV4-1 and TRBJ2-1, with 10 bases identical to TRBD2. The CDR3 runs 19 residues. Germline V gene data show CDR1 as MGHRA and CDR2 as YSYEKL. The V segment lost 0 bases and the J segment 4 bases; nucleotides outside the gene matches: 12. The CDR3 DNA reads TGCGCCAGCAGCCAAGATGAGCTGGTAGCGGGGGGAGGTTACAATGAGCAGTTCTTC. Translating gives CASSQDELVAGGGYNEQFF.

V usage is TRBV7-9 and J usage is TRBJ2-2, with 7 bases fitting TRBD1. In germline, CDR1 is SEHNR, CDR2 FQNEAQ (reference sequence). Trimming removed 5 bases from V and 6 bases from J; junction bases left unmatched: 12. The length of the CDR3 is 16 residues. DNA of the CDR3: TGTGCCAGCAGCCGACGAGGACAGGAGGTATCCGGGGAGCTGTTTTTT. It translates to CASSRRGQEVSGELFF.

J is TRBJ1-5 and V is TRBV4-1; unclear D gene. CDR1 MGHRA and CDR2 YSYEKL come from the germline V gene. V shed 4 bases and J shed 9 bases, with 13 bases lying between them. CDR3 length equals 13 residues. The CDR3 sequence: CASSLPGGRPQHF. Here the CDR3 DNA reads TGCGCCAGCAGCCTCCCTGGCGGTCGGCCCCAGCATTTT.

The V gene is TRBV2, the J gene TRBJ1-4; 10 bases line up with TRBD1. In germline, CDR1 is SNHLY, CDR2 FYNNEI. The J segment lost 6 bases and the V segment lost 6 bases, leaving 1 base of the junction unmatched. The CDR3 runs to 13 residues. CDR3 nucleotide sequence: TGTGCCAGCAGGGGGACAGGGGATGAAAAACTGTTTTTT. It encodes CASRGTGDEKLFF.

The chain has TRBV4-3 and TRBJ2-3; D remains unclear. The CDR3 consists of 13 residues. CDR1 is LGHNA, CDR2 YSLEER, per germline. V lost 0 bases to trimming and J lost 4 bases, with 5 bases between them. CDR3 residues: CASSQDSPDTQYF. CDR3 nucleotide sequence: TGCGCCAGCAGCCAAGACTCCCCAGATACGCAGTATTTT.

The chain recombines TRBV18 with TRBJ2-2; possibly TRBD1 for D (6 bases). V was trimmed by 2 bases and J by 5 bases, leaving 9 bases between them. Germline V gives CDR1 KGHSH, CDR2 LQKENI. The CDR3 loop spans 14 amino acids. The CDR3 DNA sequence: TGTGCCAGCTCACCAAGACAGGAGACCGGGGAGCTGTTTTTT. Translating gives CASSPRQETGELFF.

The gene calls are TRBV7-7 and TRBJ2-5; TRBD1 matches at 10 bases. The CDR3 loop spans 15 amino acids. V lost 4 bases and J lost 5; bases outside the gene matches: 7. Germline lookup yields CDR1 SSHAT and CDR2 FNYEAQ (reference sequence). CDR3: CASSSSGQGRETQYF. Here the CDR3 DNA reads TGTGCCAGCAGCTCCTCGGGACAGGGGAGGGAGACCCAGTACTTC.

The chain uses TRBV11-2 and TRBJ2-7; D is perhaps TRBD2 (6 bases). Trimming cost V 4 bases and J 3 bases, with 13 bases left between them. Looked up from germline, CDR1 is SGHAT and CDR2 is FQNNGV. The CDR3 contains 14 residues. As DNA, the CDR3 is TGTGCCAGCAGCTGGGGCGGGGAGGTCTACGAGCAGTACTTC. Its protein is CASSWGGEVYEQYF.

The chain links TRBV19 to TRBJ2-5, with unresolved D. This CDR3 is 13 amino acids long. Germline CDR1 LNHDA, CDR2 SQIVND (reference sequence). Trimming took off 4 bases at V and 2 bases at J, with 8 bases between the two ends. The CDR3 protein is CASSNYLQETQYF. The CDR3 DNA is TGTGCCAGTAGTAACTATTTACAAGAGACCCAGTACTTC.

On this clone itself: Distinct nucleotide sequences in the sample also encode this CDR3. This sequence joins TRBV12-3 or TRBV12-4 and TRBJ2-1; D is unresolved. The CDR3 runs 12 residues. V gave up 6 bases and J gave up 5 bases, with 8 bases separating them. This chain's CDR3 is CASRRVDNEQFF. In nucleotides, the CDR3 is TGTGCCAGCAGGCGCGTTGACAATGAGCAGTTCTTC.

The V call is TRBV19, the J call TRBJ2-3, with D maybe TRBD1 (5 bases). V lost 6 bases and J 8 bases, leaving 18 bases between the germline ends. This CDR3 spans 14 amino acids. Germline-derived CDR1 and CDR2 are LNHDA and SQIVND (reference sequence). The CDR3 sequence is CASRVAASQGTQYF. CDR3 nucleotide sequence: TGTGCCAGTAGAGTCGCGGCGAGTCAGGGTACGCAGTATTTT.

This sequence joins TRBV11-2 and TRBJ1-1; unclear D gene. The V gene lost 1 base and the J gene lost 1 base, with 10 bases spanning the gap. Germline V gene sequence: CDR1 SGHAT, CDR2 FQNNGV. This CDR3 is built from 15 residues. This CDR3 is CASSLVPGRNTEAFF. The CDR3 bases are TGTGCCAGCAGCTTAGTGCCTGGGAGGAACACTGAAGCTTTCTTT.

The genes are TRBV9 and TRBJ2-5; D might be TRBD2 (7 bases). The CDR3 has 15 residues. Germline V gene sequence: CDR1 SGDLS, CDR2 YYNGEE. Trimming took 0 bases from V and 5 from J, leaving 14 bases between them. CDR3: CASSVGAGEGETQYF. The DNA for the CDR3 is TGTGCCAGCAGCGTAGGTGCAGGGGAGGGGGAGACCCAGTACTTC.

This clone was counted a single time. V gene TRBV29-1 combines with J gene TRBJ1-4; 9 positions agree with TRBD1. The J segment lost 8 bases and the V segment lost 7 bases, leaving 5 bases of the junction unmatched. The CDR3 totals 12 residues. The germline CDR1 and CDR2 sequences are SQVTM and ANQGSEA. The CDR3 loop is CSADRGEEKLFF. The CDR3 DNA reads as TGCAGCGCGGACAGGGGAGAGGAAAAACTGTTTTTT.

The genes are TRBV5-1 and TRBJ2-5; 10 nucleotides agree with TRBD2. In germline, CDR1 is SGHRS, CDR2 YFSETQ. This CDR3 is 16 amino acids long. The J segment lost 5 bases and the V segment lost 4 bases, leaving 11 bases of the junction unmatched. The CDR3 loop is CASSRVAGGTGETQYF. In nucleotides, the CDR3 is TGCGCCAGCAGCAGGGTAGCGGGGGGAACTGGGGAGACCCAGTACTTC.

This clone was seen a few times. The chain couples TRBV28 to TRBJ1-6; 8 nucleotides match TRBD1. The CDR3 covers 16 residues. Germline loops: CDR1 MDHEN, CDR2 SYDVKM. The V gene end was trimmed by 4 bases and the J gene end by 10 bases; junction bases not matched to a gene: 12. The CDR3 sequence is CASSSPWDRYGSPLHF. The CDR3 DNA reads TGTGCCAGCAGTTCACCCTGGGACAGGTATGGGTCACCCCTCCACTTT.

The chain employs TRBV27 and TRBJ1-1; 8 nucleotides match TRBD1. Germline CDR1 is MNHEY and CDR2 is SMNVEV (reference sequence). The ends lost 6 bases at V and 1 base at J; junction bases unmatched: 4. CDR3 length: 14 residues. CDR3 region: CASRRDRPNTEAFF. In nucleotides, the CDR3 is TGTGCCAGCAGACGGGACAGGCCGAACACTGAAGCTTTCTTT.